The T cell receptor beta chain described here comes from a study of brain metastases from non-small cell lung cancer. Sequencing was performed with immunoSEQ multiplex PCR; in TCRdb, only in-frame clones are kept and a portion is missing. The repertoire has roughly 1,300 clones, roughly 80% of them found once; the top ten carry roughly a fifth. Trimming stripped 5 bases from V and 2 bases from J, with 19 bases between. The CDR3 length is 16 residues. Germline CDR1 reads MNHEY; CDR2 reads SMNVEV (reference sequence). Sequencing was performed on tumor-adjacent normal tissue. The sequence was obtained from a donor over 35 with non-small cell lung cancer. J is TRBJ2-7 and V is TRBV27; possible D gene TRBD1, 5 bases. CDR3 protein: CASSTLYDSHTYEQYF. The CDR3 DNA follows: TGTGCCAGCAGTACCCTCTACGACAGCCACACCTACGAGCAGTACTTC.